Listed below are T cell receptor beta chains from one sample, sequenced in a study of shared clonotypes between healthy human individuals. TCRdb keeps only in-frame clones here, not all; method: immunoSEQ multiplex PCR. The sample shows approximately 470,000 clones, 81% of them seen only once. Sequenced sample: PBMCs. The receptors here all came from a woman in her thirties or forties in good health. Some clones in this sample may be carry-over from other donors' samples. The CDR3 runs from the conserved cysteine through the conserved F or W. Fields, in order: D gene, J gene, V gene, clone size, CDR3 protein, CDR3 DNA. D genes are given only for firm matches. Not all rows give a size; the values are once, few, many and, for expanded clones, a class.

- TRBJ1-5 TRBV6-6 - CASSSGQSNQPQHF TGTGCCAGCAGTTCCGGACAGAGCAATCAGCCCCAGCATTTT
TRBD2 TRBJ2-1 TRBV4-3 once CASSRAGRAFWDEQFF TGCGCCAGCAGCCGAGCGGGGAGGGCGTTCTGGGATGAGCAGTTCTTC
- TRBJ2-7 TRBV7-2 - CASSRGGGAGNYEQYF TGTGCCAGCAGTCGAGGAGGGGGCGCAGGAAATTACGAGCAGTACTTC
TRBD1 TRBJ1-3 TRBV30 - CAWTQGAGNTIYF TGTGCCTGGACGCAGGGGGCTGGAAACACCATATATTTT
TRBD2 TRBJ2-7 TRBV6-1 few CASSPRLAVYYEQYF TGTGCCAGCAGTCCCCGGCTAGCGGTATACTACGAGCAGTACTTC
- TRBJ1-1 TRBV5-1 - CASSFALDRNTEAFF TGCGCCAGCAGCTTCGCCCTTGACAGGAACACTGAAGCTTTCTTT
- TRBJ1-4 TRBV25-1 - CASSDGRRYEKLFF TGTGCCAGCAGTGATGGTAGGCGTTATGAAAAACTGTTTTTT
TRBD2 TRBJ2-7 TRBV7-8 - CASSLLGLAAYEQYF TGTGCCAGCAGCTTACTCGGACTAGCGGCCTACGAGCAGTACTTC
- TRBJ2-2 TRBV6-5 - CASRGDPQSGELFF TGTGCCAGCAGGGGGGACCCGCAATCCGGGGAGCTGTTTTTT
- TRBJ1-1 TRBV7-9 - CASRPFVVEEAEAFF TGTGCCAGCAGACCCTTTGTGGTCGAAGAGGCTGAAGCTTTCTTT
TRBD2 TRBJ2-1 TRBV7-9 once CASSLVLAGVSQFF TGTGCCAGCAGCTTAGTTCTAGCGGGAGTATCCCAGTTCTTC
TRBD1 TRBJ1-1 TRBV28 - CASSPTGVGDTEAFF TGTGCCAGCAGTCCGACAGGGGTCGGGGACACTGAAGCTTTCTTT
- TRBJ1-4 TRBV15 - CATSRDRRATNEKLFF TGTGCCACCAGCAGAGATCGAAGAGCAACTAATGAAAAACTGTTTTTT
- TRBJ1-1 TRBV5-1 - CASSLGPRKGGGDGDTEAFF TGCGCCAGCAGCTTGGGCCCCCGCAAAGGGGGGGGAGATGGGGACACTGAAGCTTTCTTT
TRBD2 TRBJ2-5 TRBV5-6 - CASSFGTSEETQYF TGTGCCAGCAGCTTCGGGACTAGCGAAGAGACCCAGTACTTC
- TRBJ2-4 TRBV7-8 - CASSLGAGSGNIQYF TGTGCCAGCAGCTTAGGTGCGGGTAGCGGAAACATTCAGTACTTC
- TRBJ2-5 TRBV9 - CASSPRPTPQETQYF TGTGCCAGCAGCCCCCGACCGACCCCCCAAGAGACCCAGTACTTC